The 19 T cell receptor beta chains presented below share a single source sample, sequenced in a study of Graves' ophthalmopathy and Graves' hyperthyroidism. The TCR beta CDR3 regions underwent amplification from RNA transcripts. A first-round RT-PCR used HTBI primers, followed by a second-round multiplex PCR. A single record per CDR3 protein comes from TCRdb applying MiXCR to the multiplex PCR reads. The sample lists around 36,000 distinct CDR3 sequences, roughly 50% occurring once. The sequenced sample was peripheral blood. The origin of the receptors is an adult woman with stable Graves' hyperthyroidism.

The sample holds many counts of this clonotype. CDR3 DNA: TGTGCCACCAGCAGTAGGGAGACAGATACGCAGTATTTT. Encoded protein: CATSSRETDTQYF. V and J are TRBV15 and TRBJ2-3, with D maybe TRBD2 (5 bases). Germline CDR1 is LNHNV and CDR2 is YYDKDF (reference sequence). The CDR3 has 13 residues. V was trimmed by 3 bases and J by 3 bases, leaving 7 bases between them.

This chain connects TRBV15 to TRBJ2-7, with TRBD1 matching 7 bases. Germline V gene lookup returns CDR1 LNHNV and CDR2 YYDKDF (reference sequence). The CDR3 is 14 amino acids. The J segment lost 3 bases and the V segment lost 6 bases, leaving 8 bases of the junction unmatched. The CDR3 spells CATRPGTVNYEQYF. DNA for the CDR3: TGTGCCACCAGACCCGGGACAGTGAACTACGAGCAGTACTTC.

This clonotype appeared many times. This sequence joins TRBV15 and TRBJ1-2; unclear D gene. CDR3 length: 14 amino acids. Germline CDR1 is LNHNV and CDR2 is YYDKDF (reference sequence). V lost 5 bases to trimming and J lost 0 bases, with 10 bases between them. CDR3 coding DNA: TGTGCCACCAGCCTCGATTGGCCTAACTATGGCTACACCTTC. Translating gives CATSLDWPNYGYTF.

This clonotype was counted at least ten times. This may be a read error, as it is one base from a much larger clone. V and J are TRBV5-8 and TRBJ2-7, with TRBD2 matching over 10 bases. The germline V gene has CDR1 SGHTS and CDR2 YDEGEE. The CDR3 is 16 amino acids. In DNA form, the CDR3 reads TGTGCCAGCAGCTTGGGGTCGGGACTAGCGACCTACGGGCAGTACTTC. Residues: CASSLGSGLATYGQYF.

The chain couples TRBV20-1 to TRBJ2-5; D unresolved. The CDR3 totals 13 residues. Germline loops: CDR1 DFQATT, CDR2 SNEGSKA (reference sequence). V shed 8 bases and J shed 2 bases, with 15 bases lying between them. The CDR3 DNA is TGCAGTCCTCTCCGGACCGCGCAAGAGACCCAGTACTTC. It is translated as CSPLRTAQETQYF.

This clonotype is medium-sized in the sample. The chain uses TRBV24-1 and TRBJ2-5; no definite D call. CDR3 length equals 13 residues. CDR1 is KGHDR, CDR2 SFDVKD, per germline. V gave up 3 bases and J gave up 3 bases, with 7 bases separating them. The CDR3 region has the DNA TGTGCCACCAGTGATCAAGGAGAAGAGACCCAGTACTTC. Encoded protein: CATSDQGEETQYF.

This clonotype was recorded at least ten times. The CDR3 DNA follows: TGTGCCTGGAGTCTCCAATACGAGCAGTACTTC. Protein: CAWSLQYEQYF. The chain links TRBV30 to TRBJ2-7; D unresolved. Trimming left V 2 bases short and J 4 bases short, with 6 bases between. Germline loops: CDR1 GTSNPN, CDR2 SVGIG (reference sequence). The CDR3 is 11 residues long.

The V call is TRBV14, the J call TRBJ2-7, with 8 bases identical to TRBD1. CDR3 length equals 13 residues. Looked up from germline, CDR1 is SGHDN and CDR2 is FVKESK. The junction had 6 bases not matched to a gene; V was cut back by 6 bases and J by 5 bases. The CDR3 is CASSLDRVHEQYF. The CDR3 DNA reads TGTGCCAGCAGTTTGGACAGGGTCCACGAGCAGTACTTC.

V is TRBV12-3 or TRBV12-4 and J is TRBJ1-4, with 11 bases aligning to TRBD1. J was trimmed by 8 bases and V by 6 bases; bases with no gene match: 2. The CDR3 contains 13 residues. The CDR3 reads CASRRTGGEKLFF. DNA for the CDR3: TGTGCCAGCAGACGGACAGGGGGCGAAAAACTGTTTTTT.

Note on this clonotype: One end of the junction does not line up with germline, which may come from a read error. This chain connects TRBV24-1 to TRBJ2-2; D gene uncertain. This CDR3 comprises 16 residues. CDR1 is KGHDR and CDR2 is SFDVKD in the germline V gene. CDR3 sequence: CATSTAGGSNIGELFF. The CDR3 DNA reads TGTGCCACCAGCACCGCCGGCGGATCGAACATCGGGGAGCTGTTTTTT.

In nucleotides, the CDR3 is TGCAGCGTTGGGACAGGGGATGGCTACACCTTC. Translated, it gives CSVGTGDGYTF. V usage is TRBV29-1 and J usage is TRBJ1-2; 9 bases agree with TRBD1. Unmatched junction bases numbered 0, after V lost 4 bases and J lost 6 bases. In germline, CDR1 is SQVTM, CDR2 ANQGSEA. The CDR3 spans 11 residues. Using reference TRBV29-1 and TRBJ1-2 for the parts outside the CDR3, the full variable domain is SAVISQKPSRDICQRGTSLTIQCQVDSQVTMMFWYRQQPGQSLTLIATANQGSEATYESGFVIDKFPISRPNLTFSTLTVSNMSPEDSSIYLCSVGTGDGYTFGSGTRLTVV.

The rearrangement links TRBV5-4 to TRBJ2-5; 9 bases match TRBD2. V lost 0 bases, J lost 1 base, and 4 bases stayed unmatched. CDR1 is SGHNT, CDR2 YYREEE, per germline (reference sequence). This CDR3 comprises 16 residues. The CDR3, as DNA: TGTGCCAGCAGCTTGGGGTCGGGACTAGCCCAAGAGACCCAGTACTTC. Amino acid sequence: CASSLGSGLAQETQYF.

Comments on this clonotype: One end of the junction is discordant with germline, which a read error may explain. The V call is TRBV20-1, the J call TRBJ1-6; a weak D match, TRBD1 (6 bases). CDR3 length equals 13 residues. The germline gives CDR1 DFQATT, CDR2 SNEGSKA (reference sequence). CDR3 sequence (DNA): TGCAATGCTATCGGGCAGGGGCTTTCGCCCCTCCACTTT. It translates to CNAIGQGLSPLHF.

Written as DNA, the CDR3 is TGTGCCAGCAGCGAAAGGACAGGGGGCGCATCTGGCTACACCTTC. Its protein product is CASSERTGGASGYTF. The rearrangement links TRBV7-8 to TRBJ1-2, with 11 bases aligning to TRBD1. CDR3 size: 15 residues. Germline V gene data show CDR1 as SGHVS and CDR2 as FQNEAQ. J was trimmed by 7 bases and V by 5 bases; bases with no gene match: 9.

This clonotype was counted at least ten times. The V call is TRBV19, the J call TRBJ1-1; D is unresolved. V was cut by 0 bases and J by 0 bases, with 5 bases left in between. Germline V gene lookup returns CDR1 LNHDA and CDR2 SQIVND (reference sequence). The CDR3 spans 14 residues. CDR3 amino acids: CASSIDYLNTEAFF. CDR3 nucleotides: TGTGCCAGTAGTATAGATTATCTGAACACTGAAGCTTTCTTT.

The genes are TRBV7-4 and TRBJ2-5, with 8 positions matching TRBD1. CDR1 is SGHVT and CDR2 is SQSDAQ in the germline V gene. The CDR3 totals 13 residues. The V gene end was trimmed by 5 bases and the J gene end by 5 bases; junction bases not matched to a gene: 4. The CDR3 sequence is CASSRQGRETQYF. The CDR3 DNA is TGTGCCAGCAGCCGACAGGGGAGGGAGACCCAGTACTTC.

This clonotype was seen many times. This chain links TRBV24-1 with TRBJ2-5, with 8 bases lining up with TRBD2. The germline CDR1 and CDR2 sequences are KGHDR and SFDVKD. The V gene end was trimmed by 6 bases and the J gene end by 1 base; junction bases not matched to a gene: 9. The CDR3 has 16 amino acids. CDR3 region: CATSPGGEGLQETQYF. DNA for the CDR3: TGTGCCACCAGTCCCGGGGGGGAGGGCCTCCAAGAGACCCAGTACTTC.

This clonotype was recorded many times. The chain is built from TRBV5-1 and TRBJ2-7; D is uncertain. V gave up 1 base and J gave up 0 bases, with 5 bases separating them. Germline CDR1 and CDR2: SGHRS and YFSETQ. This CDR3 has 13 residues. The CDR3 nucleotides are TGCGCCAGCAGCTTGCTGGACTCCTACGAGCAGTACTTC. Translation gives CASSLLDSYEQYF.

This clonotype is categorized as medium-sized (0.01 to 0.1%). The chain is built from TRBV20-1 and TRBJ2-5; D is unresolved. V was pared by 1 base and J by 2 bases, with 8 bases between. In germline, CDR1 is DFQATT, CDR2 SNEGSKA (reference sequence). The CDR3 is 13 amino acids. The CDR3 DNA sequence: TGCAGTGCTAGAGGGTCCATTCAAGAGACCCAGTACTTC. Residues: CSARGSIQETQYF.